These 3 T cell receptor beta chains share one sample of origin, sequenced in a study of cytomegalovirus exposure and HLA in healthy donors. The PCR made use of 60 Vbeta and 13 Jbeta primers. Using immunoSEQ multiplex PCR, the repertoire was profiled, and TCRdb retains in-frame clones only, with some absent. The sample table includes 150,000 or so clones. The sample was PBMCs. Receptors originate from a woman in her sixties in good health and CMV-seronegative.

The chain carries TRBV5-4 and TRBJ1-2, with TRBD1 identical over 7 bases. Germline CDR1 reads SGHNT; CDR2 reads YYREEE (reference sequence). The CDR3 is 15 amino acids. The V and J ends lost 0 bases and 8 bases, in that order; junction bases with no gene match: 10. The CDR3, as DNA: TGTGCCAGCAGCTTGGGTCAACGGGACAGAAGAGGCTACACCTTC. This encodes CASSLGQRDRRGYTF.

CDR3 amino acids: CASSLALAGFYEQYF. The CDR3 DNA follows: TGTGCCAGCAGCTTAGCCCTAGCGGGGTTCTACGAGCAGTACTTC. The chain joins TRBV11-2 to TRBJ2-7; the match to TRBD2 covers 9 bases. V lost 1 base to trimming and J lost 3 bases; unmatched junction nucleotides: 4. CDR1 is SGHAT and CDR2 is FQNNGV in the germline V gene. The CDR3 length is 15 residues.

The chain has TRBV30 and TRBJ2-4; perhaps TRBD1 as D (5 bases). Germline V CDR1 and CDR2: GTSNPN, SVGIG (reference sequence). The CDR3 covers 13 residues. The germline V and J ends were trimmed by 4 bases and 5 bases, with 12 bases remaining between them. The CDR3 spells CAWTSRQQNIQYF. CDR3 coding DNA: TGTGCCTGGACCTCTCGACAGCAAAACATTCAGTACTTC.